This T cell receptor beta chain was observed in a study of memory CD4+ T cells and cytomegalovirus serostatus. Study-level points and caveats: A US-trained random forest predicted CMV serostatus with median AUC about 0.92.

Clones were sequenced by immunoSEQ multiplex PCR, and TCRdb holds only the in-frame ones, with some missing. Of about 75,000 clones in the sample, about 78% were seen once. The CDR3 contains 14 residues. J gave up 5 bases and V 6 bases, and 6 bases lay outside the gene matches. Germline V lookup: CDR1 ENHRY, CDR2 SYGVKD. Single viable CD3+CD4+CD8-CD45RO+ cells were sorted as the memory CD4+ T cells. Concerning this clone: No antigen is known for it.

V usage is TRBV10-3 and J usage is TRBJ2-5, with 10 bases lining up with TRBD2. The TCR comes from an adult in good health and CMV-seropositive. The sample comprised memory CD4+ T cells from blood. The CDR3 is CAISNLAGEETQYF. The CDR3 DNA follows: TGTGCCATCAGCAACCTAGCGGGAGAGGAGACCCAGTACTTC.